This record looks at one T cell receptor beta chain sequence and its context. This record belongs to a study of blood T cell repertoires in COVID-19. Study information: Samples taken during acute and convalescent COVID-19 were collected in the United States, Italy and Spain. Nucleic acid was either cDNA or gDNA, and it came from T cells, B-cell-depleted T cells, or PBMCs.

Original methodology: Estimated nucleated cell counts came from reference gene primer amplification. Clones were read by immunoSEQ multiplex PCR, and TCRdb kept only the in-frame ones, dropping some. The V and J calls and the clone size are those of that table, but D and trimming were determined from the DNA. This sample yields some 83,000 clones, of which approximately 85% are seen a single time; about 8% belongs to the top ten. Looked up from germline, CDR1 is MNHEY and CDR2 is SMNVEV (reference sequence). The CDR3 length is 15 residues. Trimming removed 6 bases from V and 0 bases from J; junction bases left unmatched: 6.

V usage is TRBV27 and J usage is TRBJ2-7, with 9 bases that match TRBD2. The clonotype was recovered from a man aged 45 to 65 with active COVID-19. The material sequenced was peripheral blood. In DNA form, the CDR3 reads TGTGCCAGCAGACCGACTAGCGGTAGCTCCTACGAGCAGTACTTC. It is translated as CASRPTSGSSYEQYF.